This T cell receptor (beta chain) was documented in a study of T cell responses to AZD1222 COVID-19 vaccine (dated by TCRdb to the early 2020s). In the study overall: AZD1222 recipients given second doses at about 4 weeks or at about 12 weeks were pooled, since spike-specific TCR depth and breadth were not found to differ between the two schedules. A total of about 240 trial participants underwent TCR sequencing, of whom 200 to 220 received two doses of AZD1222 and some 25 received two doses of the MenACWY control vaccine. Enrollment into the trials was organized by age into subgroups of 18-55, 56-69 and 70-plus years, and those subgroups contained approximately 160, 26 and 62 TCR-sequenced participants, respectively. What the study reported, not specific to this receptor: Epitopes outside the regions mutated in the B.1.351 and B.1.1.7 variants were reportedly recognized by nearly half of the unique spike-specific TCRs. CD4 TCRs associated with the vaccine covered the entire spike protein, and the dominant responses were in regions 160-218 and 743-854. Because no day 14 peak-response samples were available, the repertoires could be characterized only after the peak T cell response. Conclusions about previously exposed vaccinees are limited, since just five or six AZD1222 recipients were seropositive for SARS-CoV-2 at baseline. After two AZD1222 doses, both the breadth and the depth of spike-specific TCRs were significantly higher than at day 0 and than in MenACWY recipients. The 56-69-year group was small, and its depth increase did not reach significance, likely because of low power. Most participants were white British and females outnumbered males, and the authors suggested that clonal diversity may have been underestimated.

Via the germline V gene, CDR1 is MNHEY and CDR2 SVGEGT. The CDR3 goes from the cysteine to the phenylalanine over 17 residues. CDR3 DNA is the only sequence kept; it has 51 bases, read in frame from the first base. V ends up 6 bases short and J 4 bases short, with an unmatched junction base count of 12. On this clone: Its specific antigen is unknown. Qualities for individual bases were not recorded, and no much larger clone is one base off.

The CDR3 regions of human TCRbeta chains were analyzed by immunosequencing. The original methods were these. Repertoire TCRs were checked for matches against a reference library of SARS-CoV-2-specific TCRs that had been generated using the MIRA antigen-specificity platform. Breadth was defined as the fraction of unique TCRs that were SARS-CoV-2-associated, and depth was defined as the fraction of total T cells that were SARS-CoV-2-associated. Each spike-specific TCR was assigned to its reactive spike region and to a CD4 or CD8 class using the MIRA data. Log10-transformed breadth and depth values were compared by one-way ANOVA with Sidak's multiple comparisons tests. TCRdb stores this immuneACCESS table with in-frame sequences only. Part of the clones is absent; in the studies checked, under half of the shortfall reflects unresolved V genes, and no reason is known for the rest. Clone size and V and J calls were adopted from that table, with D and trimming inferred from the DNA. Counted in this sample were 85,000 to 100,000 clones; around 90% of them appeared once. The ten largest clones take up roughly 3.5% of the sample.

The time point label corresponds to: baseline before first vaccination. Vaccinee samples were obtained from the UK trials COV001 and COV002, which included a single-blind randomized controlled phase 2/3 trial of AZD1222 (ChAdOx1 nCoV-19) in healthy adults. For TCRbeta chain sequencing, PBMC samples were collected from trial participants at day 0 and at day 28 after the second dose. This specimen consisted of peripheral blood, obtained on day 0 of AZD1222 vaccination. Recombination connected TRBV6-2 or TRBV6-3 to TRBJ2-1; 10 central bases correspond to TRBD2. This TCR came from an adult in good health. The DNA reads TGTGCCAGCAGCAGCGGGACTAGCGAGGGGAGATACAATGAGCAGTTCTTC. This gives the protein CASSSGTSEGRYNEQFF.